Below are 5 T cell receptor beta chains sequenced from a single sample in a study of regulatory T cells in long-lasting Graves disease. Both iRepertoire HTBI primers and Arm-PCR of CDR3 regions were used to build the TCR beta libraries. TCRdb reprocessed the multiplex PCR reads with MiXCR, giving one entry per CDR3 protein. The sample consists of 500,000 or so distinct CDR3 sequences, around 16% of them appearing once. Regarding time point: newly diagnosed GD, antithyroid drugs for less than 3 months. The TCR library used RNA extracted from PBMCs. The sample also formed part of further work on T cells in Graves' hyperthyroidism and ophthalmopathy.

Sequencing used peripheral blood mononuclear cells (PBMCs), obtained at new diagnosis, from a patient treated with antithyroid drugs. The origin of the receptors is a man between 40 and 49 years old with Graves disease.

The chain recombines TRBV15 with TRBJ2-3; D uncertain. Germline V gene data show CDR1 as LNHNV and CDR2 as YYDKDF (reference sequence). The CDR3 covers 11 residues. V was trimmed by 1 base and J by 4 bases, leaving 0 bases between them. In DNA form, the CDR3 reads TGTGCCACCAGCAGAGCAGATACGCAGTATTTT. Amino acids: CATSRADTQYF.

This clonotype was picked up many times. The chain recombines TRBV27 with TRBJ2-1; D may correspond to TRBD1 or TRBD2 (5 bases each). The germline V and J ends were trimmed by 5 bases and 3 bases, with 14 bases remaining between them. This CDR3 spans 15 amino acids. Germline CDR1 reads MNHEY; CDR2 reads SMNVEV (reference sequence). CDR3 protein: CASSARGRFYNEQFF. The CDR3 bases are TGTGCCAGCAGTGCTCGGGGCCGATTCTACAATGAGCAGTTCTTC.

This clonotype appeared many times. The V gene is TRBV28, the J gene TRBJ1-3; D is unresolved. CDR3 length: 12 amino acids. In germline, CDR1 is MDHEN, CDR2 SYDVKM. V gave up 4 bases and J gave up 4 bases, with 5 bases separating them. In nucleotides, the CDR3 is TGTGCCAGCAGTTATCCCGGAAACACCATATATTTT. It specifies CASSYPGNTIYF.

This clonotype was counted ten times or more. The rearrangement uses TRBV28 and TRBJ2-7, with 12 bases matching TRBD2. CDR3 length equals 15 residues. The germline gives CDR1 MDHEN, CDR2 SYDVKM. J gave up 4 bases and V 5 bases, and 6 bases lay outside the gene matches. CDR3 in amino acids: CASSGRLAGDYEQYF. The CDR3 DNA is TGTGCCAGCAGTGGGCGACTAGCGGGAGATTACGAGCAGTACTTC.

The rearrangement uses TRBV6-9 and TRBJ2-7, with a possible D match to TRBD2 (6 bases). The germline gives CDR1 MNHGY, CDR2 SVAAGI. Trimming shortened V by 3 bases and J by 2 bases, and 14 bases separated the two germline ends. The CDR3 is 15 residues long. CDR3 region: CASSYLETGAYEQYF. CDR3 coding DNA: TGTGCCAGCAGTTACTTGGAGACGGGAGCCTACGAGCAGTACTTC.